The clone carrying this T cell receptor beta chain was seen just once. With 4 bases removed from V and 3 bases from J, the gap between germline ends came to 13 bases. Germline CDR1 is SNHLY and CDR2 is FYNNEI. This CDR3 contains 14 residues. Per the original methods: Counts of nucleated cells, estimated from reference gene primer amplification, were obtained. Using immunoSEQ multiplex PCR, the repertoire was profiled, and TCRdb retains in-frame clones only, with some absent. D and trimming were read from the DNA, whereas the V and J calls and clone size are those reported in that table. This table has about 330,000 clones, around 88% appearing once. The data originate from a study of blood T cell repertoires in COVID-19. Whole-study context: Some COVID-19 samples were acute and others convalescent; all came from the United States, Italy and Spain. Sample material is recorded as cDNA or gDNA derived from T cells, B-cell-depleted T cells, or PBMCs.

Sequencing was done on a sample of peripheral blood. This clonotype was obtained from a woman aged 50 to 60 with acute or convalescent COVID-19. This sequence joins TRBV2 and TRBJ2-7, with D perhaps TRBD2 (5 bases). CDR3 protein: CASSGFIGNYEQYF. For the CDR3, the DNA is TGTGCCAGCAGTGGTTTCATCGGGAACTACGAGCAGTACTTC.